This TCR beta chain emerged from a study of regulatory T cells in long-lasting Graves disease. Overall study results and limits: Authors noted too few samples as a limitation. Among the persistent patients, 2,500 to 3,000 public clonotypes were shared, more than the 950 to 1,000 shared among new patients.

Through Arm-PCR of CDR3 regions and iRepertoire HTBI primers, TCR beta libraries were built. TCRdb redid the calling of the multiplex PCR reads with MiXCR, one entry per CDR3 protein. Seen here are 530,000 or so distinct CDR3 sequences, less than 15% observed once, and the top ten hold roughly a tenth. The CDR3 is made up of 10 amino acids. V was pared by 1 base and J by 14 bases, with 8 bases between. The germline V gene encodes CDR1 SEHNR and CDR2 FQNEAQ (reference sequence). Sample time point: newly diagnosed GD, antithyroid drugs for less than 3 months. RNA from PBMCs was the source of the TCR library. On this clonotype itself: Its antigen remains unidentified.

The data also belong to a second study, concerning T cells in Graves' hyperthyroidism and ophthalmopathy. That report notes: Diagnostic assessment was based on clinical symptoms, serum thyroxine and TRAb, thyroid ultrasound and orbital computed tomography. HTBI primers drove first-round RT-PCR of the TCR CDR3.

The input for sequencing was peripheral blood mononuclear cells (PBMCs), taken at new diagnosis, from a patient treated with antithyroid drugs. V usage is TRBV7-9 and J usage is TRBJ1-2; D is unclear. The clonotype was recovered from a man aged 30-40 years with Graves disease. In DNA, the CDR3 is TGTGCCAGCAGCTTAGGTCCCGAAACCTTC. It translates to CASSLGPETF.